This TCR beta chain was retrieved from a study of cytomegalovirus exposure and HLA in healthy donors. This CDR3 region has 14 residues. Per the germline V gene, CDR1 is SEHNR and CDR2 is FQNEAQ (reference sequence). V was trimmed by 1 base and J by 8 bases, leaving 14 bases between them. This clone was seen only once. The PCR contained 60 Vbeta and 13 Jbeta primers. Method: immunoSEQ multiplex PCR; TCRdb's copy keeps in-frame clones and lacks some. The sample lists nearly 200,000 clones; more than 75% were seen once. Specimen: PBMCs. This TCR was sampled from a male donor in good health and CMV-seropositive. The V gene is TRBV7-9, the J gene TRBJ1-2; no definite D call. CDR3 DNA sequence: TGTGCCAGCAGCTTAGTCGAGGGCATGTCCGGCTACACCTTC. Translating it yields CASSLVEGMSGYTF.